This T cell receptor (beta chain) was obtained from a study of OX40 agonist ivuxolimab in advanced cancers. About the study: The treatment was a fully human IgG2 OX40 agonist, ivuxolimab. Findings and limits, study-wide: The antigens recognized by the expanded peripheral T cells, that is their antigen specificity, were not determined.

Sequencing was performed with immunoSEQ multiplex PCR; in TCRdb, only in-frame clones are kept and a portion is missing. The sample lists almost 85,000 clones; about 93% were seen once. About this clone: Its specificity is unknown.

Germline assignment: CDR1 MNHEY and CDR2 SVGAGI. The CDR3 runs 12 residues. The germline V and J ends were trimmed by 6 bases and 1 base, with 6 bases remaining between them. The sequence came from an adult with an advanced solid tumor such as melanoma, head and neck, liver or kidney cancer. The chain couples TRBV6-5 to TRBJ1-2; D is uncertain. The sample consisted of CD4+ or CD8+ T cells sorted from blood, taken in a trial of the OX40 agonist ivuxolimab. The DNA of the CDR3 is TGTGCCAGCAGCGAATATAACTATGGCTACACCTTC. It codes for CASSEYNYGYTF.